A single sample gave rise to the 18 T cell receptor beta chains below, sequenced in a study of shared clonotypes between healthy human individuals. Repertoires were generated with immunoSEQ multiplex PCR, while TCRdb's copy carries only in-frame clones and drops some. The sample yields about 680,000 clones, around four fifths seen once. The sequenced sample consisted of memory CD4+ T cells sorted from blood. The subset denotes: CD45RA-negative fraction. All receptors derive from a woman in her twenties or thirties in good health.

This clone ranks as medium-sized. The V call is TRBV6-5, the J call TRBJ1-2; no clear D. CDR1 and CDR2 (germline): MNHEY, SVGAGI. V was shortened by 5 bases and J by 4 bases, with 11 bases between the two germline ends. This CDR3 is 13 amino acids long. The CDR3 is CASSPRQRYGYTF. DNA for the CDR3: TGTGCCAGCAGTCCACGACAACGCTATGGCTACACCTTC.

The chain uses TRBV15 and TRBJ1-2; D is undetermined. The germline V gene has CDR1 LNHNV and CDR2 YYDKDF (reference sequence). V lost 0 bases and J lost 0, with 8 bases in between. The CDR3 is 15 amino acids. CDR3 amino acids: CATSRDFAANYGYTF. The CDR3, as DNA: TGTGCCACCAGCAGAGATTTTGCAGCTAACTATGGCTACACCTTC.

V and J are TRBV28 and TRBJ2-2; TRBD1 agrees at 7 bases. The germline V gene encodes CDR1 MDHEN and CDR2 SYDVKM. CDR3 length equals 17 residues. V lost 4 bases, J lost 0 bases, and 8 bases stayed unmatched. In DNA form, the CDR3 reads TGTGCCAGCAGTTCAAACAGGGGTCGGGCGAACACCGGGGAGCTGTTTTTT. Its protein product is CASSSNRGRANTGELFF.

The chain is built from TRBV5-1 and TRBJ2-5; 9 bases line up with TRBD2. CDR3 length equals 16 residues. From germline, CDR1 is SGHRS and CDR2 YFSETQ. V trimming: 0 bases; J trimming: 5 bases; junction bases outside the gene matches: 8. DNA of the CDR3: TGCGCCAGCAGCTTGGATGGTCTAGCGGGAATTGAGACCCAGTACTTC. Its protein is CASSLDGLAGIETQYF.

The chain joins TRBV19 to TRBJ2-3; D may be TRBD2 (6 bases). The length of the CDR3 is 16 residues. CDR1 and CDR2 (germline): LNHDA, SQIVND (reference sequence). V shed 3 bases and J shed 4 bases, with 17 bases lying between them. The CDR3 region has the DNA TGTGCCAGTAGTATTAGGCGGGGCAACCCGTCAGATACGCAGTATTTT. This codes for CASSIRRGNPSDTQYF.

The chain is built from TRBV5-1 and TRBJ2-1; TRBD1 aligns across 8 bases. CDR1 is SGHRS, CDR2 YFSETQ, per germline. CDR3 size: 16 residues. The V gene end was trimmed by 4 bases and the J gene end by 0 bases; junction bases not matched to a gene: 6. DNA for the CDR3: TGCGCCAGCAGCCCCCAGGGGGCGAGCTCCTACAATGAGCAGTTCTTC. Residues: CASSPQGASSYNEQFF.

V usage is TRBV6-1 and J usage is TRBJ2-6; possible D gene TRBD2, 6 bases. CDR1 MNHNS and CDR2 SASEGT come from the germline V gene. The V end was cut by 2 bases, the J end by 2 bases, with 19 bases between. The CDR3 runs to 19 residues. CDR3 loop: CASSEHPGRGIPGANVLTF. The CDR3 nucleotides read TGTGCCAGCAGTGAACATCCGGGACGCGGGATCCCTGGGGCCAACGTCCTGACTTTC.

Regarding this clone: The identical CDR3 is also encoded by other nucleotide sequences in the sample. V gene TRBV10-1 combines with J gene TRBJ1-1; no definite D call. This CDR3 is built from 13 residues. The germline V gene has CDR1 WNHNN and CDR2 SYGVQD (reference sequence). Trimming removed 0 bases at V and 5 bases at J, with 7 bases between. CDR3 sequence (DNA): TGCGCCAGCAGTGAGTCCGGAGGGACTGAAGCTTTCTTT. This sequence encodes CASSESGGTEAFF.

This chain's CDR3 is CASKEGEETQYF. DNA for the CDR3: TGTGCCAGCAAAGAGGGAGAAGAGACCCAGTACTTC. The chain employs TRBV27 and TRBJ2-5; weak D call: TRBD2 (5 bases). Trimming took off 7 bases at V and 3 bases at J, with 9 bases between the two ends. This CDR3 contains 12 residues. In germline, CDR1 is MNHEY, CDR2 SMNVEV (reference sequence).

This clone was detected only once. This chain links TRBV28 with TRBJ1-4; D is possibly TRBD1 (5 bases). The length of the CDR3 is 15 residues. Between the trimmed V and J ends, which lost 4 bases and 7 bases, there was a span of 16 bases. Germline CDR1 reads MDHEN; CDR2 reads SYDVKM. The CDR3 bases are TGTGCCAGCAGTTCCCGAAGGGGTATCAGTGAAAAACTGTTTTTT. It specifies CASSSRRGISEKLFF.

The V and J genes are TRBV30 and TRBJ1-4; 10 bases are a match to TRBD1. The germline gives CDR1 GTSNPN, CDR2 SVGIG (reference sequence). V trimming: 1 base; J trimming: 8 bases; junction bases outside the gene matches: 7. This CDR3 contains 15 residues. The CDR3 loop reads CAWSASGTGVEKLFF. DNA for the CDR3: TGTGCCTGGAGTGCGTCCGGGACAGGGGTAGAAAAACTGTTTTTT.

The chain employs TRBV5-4 and TRBJ1-2; 8 nucleotides align to TRBD1. Germline lookup yields CDR1 SGHNT and CDR2 YYREEE (reference sequence). The CDR3 has 15 residues. J gave up 2 bases and V 5 bases, and 8 bases lay outside the gene matches. The CDR3 region has the DNA TGTGCCAGCAGTCAGGGGGCCGATAGGAACTATGGCTACACCTTC. Its protein is CASSQGADRNYGYTF.

A few counts support this clone. The chain uses TRBV27 and TRBJ1-2, with 7 bases aligning to TRBD1. V was pared by 4 bases and J by 2 bases, with 7 bases of the junction left unmatched. The CDR3 length is 15 residues. The germline CDR1 and CDR2 sequences are MNHEY and SMNVEV (reference sequence). The CDR3 spells CASSSAGGGNYGYTF. The CDR3 region has the DNA TGTGCCAGCAGTTCCGCAGGGGGGGGGAACTATGGCTACACCTTC.

V is TRBV30 and J is TRBJ2-5; D is uncertain. Looked up from germline, CDR1 is GTSNPN and CDR2 is SVGIG (reference sequence). V lost 0 bases, J lost 5 bases, and 13 bases lay in between. This CDR3 has 14 amino acids. The DNA of the CDR3 is TGTGCCTGGAGTGTATCACACATTTGGGAGACCCAGTACTTC. Translated: CAWSVSHIWETQYF.

As concerns this clone: The junction does not match germline at one end; this may be a read error. V and J are TRBV30 and TRBJ2-3; D possibly corresponds to TRBD2 (6 bases). Germline V gives CDR1 GTSNPN, CDR2 SVGIG (reference sequence). This CDR3 is built from 14 residues. CDR3 region: CAWSVGALLARVDF. CDR3 sequence (DNA): TGTGCCTGGAGTGTAGGGGCTCTACTAGCCAGGGTGGATTTT.

The chain uses TRBV5-1 and TRBJ2-7; 7 bases agree with TRBD1. The CDR3 is 14 residues long. Unmatched junction bases numbered 6, after V lost 4 bases and J lost 2 bases. Looked up from germline, CDR1 is SGHRS and CDR2 is YFSETQ. The CDR3 here is CASSPGQNPYEQYF. In DNA form, the CDR3 reads TGCGCCAGCAGCCCGGGACAGAACCCCTACGAGCAGTACTTC.

V usage is TRBV27 and J usage is TRBJ1-5, with TRBD1 as a possible D gene (6 bases). This CDR3 spans 14 amino acids. V lost 10 bases to trimming and J lost 0 bases, with 13 bases between them. In germline, CDR1 is MNHEY, CDR2 SMNVEV (reference sequence). For the CDR3, the DNA is TGTGCCACCCAAAACAGGGATAGCAATCAGCCCCAGCATTTT. Translating gives CATQNRDSNQPQHF.

The chain joins TRBV7-9 to TRBJ2-1; 16 bases map to TRBD2. Germline CDR1 is SEHNR and CDR2 is FQNEAQ (reference sequence). The CDR3 spans 17 residues. The ends lost 5 bases at V and 9 bases at J; junction bases unmatched: 10. The DNA of the CDR3 is TGTGCCAGCAGCGGGGGGACTAGCGGGAGGGCCGTTGCTGAGCAGTTCTTC. Translation gives CASSGGTSGRAVAEQFF.